This entry describes one T cell receptor (beta chain). Sequencing was performed with immunoSEQ multiplex PCR; in TCRdb, only in-frame clones are kept and a portion is missing. The sample records fewer than 75,000 clones, 75% to 90% being singletons. These data are taken from a study of blood T cell repertoires in COVID-19. Study information: COVID-19 samples, acute and convalescent, were from the United States, Italy and Spain.

Germline lookup yields CDR1 LNHDA and CDR2 SQIVND (reference sequence). CDR3 length: 14 residues. V dropped 6 bases and J dropped 7; count of bases not matched to a gene: 7. This receptor was obtained from a man between 50 and 59 years old with active COVID-19. Material: peripheral blood. The rearrangement uses TRBV19 and TRBJ1-2; 11 bases fit TRBD1. DNA for the CDR3: TGTGCCAGTAGCCCTGGACAGGGGGCAGGTGGCTACACCTTC. Protein: CASSPGQGAGGYTF.